The 25 T cell receptor beta chains reported below all come from one sample, sequenced in a study of radiation and T cells in renal cell carcinoma. Measured with immunoSEQ multiplex PCR; TCRdb has only the in-frame clones, and not every one. The data contain under 150,000 clones, more than 80% of them seen just once; the ten biggest clones take up approximately 1.9%. Time point given: blood 2 weeks post-SBRT. This sample's treatment: 15 Gy SBRT to primary tumor, nephrectomy 4 weeks later. Sample: blood, taken from a patient whose treatment included radiotherapy and nephrectomy. All receptors come from a woman in her sixties with renal cell carcinoma.

Remarks on this clone: A read error may account for a junction end that differs from germline. The sample contains more than one DNA sequence encoding this CDR3. The rearrangement joins TRBV6-1 to TRBJ2-7; 8 bases align to TRBD1. The germline V gene encodes CDR1 MNHNS and CDR2 SASEGT. The CDR3 totals 15 residues. CDR3 region: CASSEQGARAYEQYF. Here the CDR3 DNA reads TGTGCCAGCAGTGAGCAGGGGGCGAGGGCCTACGAACAGTACTTC.

This rearrangement joins TRBV11-1 to TRBJ2-4; D is unclear. Per the germline V gene, CDR1 is SGHAT and CDR2 is FQDESV (reference sequence). The CDR3 has 14 residues. Trimming removed 3 bases from V and 4 bases from J, with 10 bases in between. CDR3 bases: TGTGCCAGCAGCTTTGGATCCGAGAAAAACATTCAGTACTTC. It translates to CASSFGSEKNIQYF.

The V call is TRBV7-9, the J call TRBJ1-2; tentatively, D is TRBD1 (6 bases). The V gene's germline CDR1 is SEHNR and CDR2 FQNEAQ (reference sequence). V was shortened by 5 bases and J by 6 bases, with 13 bases between the two germline ends. This CDR3 is 13 amino acids long. CDR3 bases: TGTGCCAGCAGCCCCGAACAGGGAGATGGCTACACCTTC. Residues: CASSPEQGDGYTF.

This chain connects TRBV6-5 to TRBJ1-2, with 9 nucleotides matching TRBD1. V trimming: 4 bases; J trimming: 2 bases; junction bases outside the gene matches: 5. This CDR3 contains 15 residues. Germline CDR1 MNHEY, CDR2 SVGAGI. The CDR3 reads CASSSRGQGNYGYTF. In DNA, the CDR3 is TGTGCCAGCAGTTCACGAGGACAGGGGAACTATGGCTACACCTTC.

This clone was seen a handful of times. The chain combines TRBV6-5 with TRBJ2-3; 8 bases align to TRBD2. The V gene's germline CDR1 is MNHEY and CDR2 SVGAGI. The ends lost 5 bases at V and 4 bases at J; junction bases unmatched: 5. This CDR3 comprises 14 residues. CDR3 region: CASSPGGRSDTQYF. CDR3 bases: TGTGCCAGCAGTCCCGGCGGGAGGTCAGATACGCAGTATTTT.

This chain links TRBV5-1 with TRBJ2-1; D tentatively reads TRBD1 or TRBD2 (6 bases each). The CDR3 contains 16 residues. Germline CDR1 reads SGHRS; CDR2 reads YFSETQ. V was trimmed by 0 bases and J by 2 bases, leaving 12 bases between them. CDR3 sequence reads: CASSLGEGGPYNEQFF. As DNA, the CDR3 is TGCGCCAGCAGCTTGGGAGAGGGGGGTCCCTACAATGAGCAGTTCTTC.

This clone has a handful of counts. The CDR3 nucleotides read TGTGCCAGTAGTATGAGTACAGGGTGGGGCGATGAGCAGTTCTTC. Translation gives CASSMSTGWGDEQFF. This chain links TRBV19 with TRBJ2-1; D is possibly TRBD1 (6 bases). The CDR3 runs 15 residues. The ends were cut back, 3 bases at V and 8 bases at J, with 17 bases in the middle. From germline, CDR1 is LNHDA and CDR2 SQIVND (reference sequence).

As concerns this clone: Sequence at one end of the junction differs from germline and may be a read error. V gene TRBV5-1 combines with J gene TRBJ2-7; D is undetermined. Germline CDR1 and CDR2: SGHRS and YFSETQ. This CDR3 region has 13 residues. CDR3 amino acids: CASSLDSAYEQYF. CDR3 bases: TGTGCCAGCAGCTTGGATTCGGCCTACGAGCAGTACTTC.

The chain employs TRBV7-2 and TRBJ1-2; 7 nucleotides agree with TRBD1. In germline, CDR1 is SGHTA, CDR2 FQGNSA. V lost 5 bases, J lost 5 bases, and 5 bases stayed unmatched. The CDR3 consists of 13 residues. The CDR3 loop is CASSPGTEYGYTF. The CDR3 DNA is TGTGCCAGCAGCCCCGGGACAGAGTATGGCTACACCTTC.

The rearrangement joins TRBV2 to TRBJ1-5, with D uncertain. V was clipped by 2 bases and J by 6 bases, with 8 bases between them. The CDR3 loop spans 13 amino acids. In germline, CDR1 is SNHLY, CDR2 FYNNEI. In DNA form, the CDR3 reads TGTGCCAGCAGTGAATGGGGTTCTCAGCCCCAGCATTTT. As protein: CASSEWGSQPQHF.

The rearrangement links TRBV19 to TRBJ1-3; D gene uncertain. V lost 7 bases and J lost 0, with 16 bases in between. Germline loops: CDR1 LNHDA, CDR2 SQIVND (reference sequence). The CDR3 loop spans 16 amino acids. The CDR3 nucleotides are TGTGCCAGTACCGAGCCCCGGGCGAGCTCTGGAAACACCATATATTTT. This encodes CASTEPRASSGNTIYF.

The CDR3 nucleotides are TGCAGTGCTAGCGAGGCCACGACCCAGTACTTC. Its translation is CSASEATTQYF. V and J are TRBV20-1 and TRBJ2-5; D is undetermined. Looked up from germline, CDR1 is DFQATT and CDR2 is SNEGSKA (reference sequence). The length of the CDR3 is 11 residues. With 3 bases removed from V and 7 bases from J, the gap between germline ends came to 9 bases.

V gene TRBV13 combines with J gene TRBJ2-3; possibly TRBD1 for D (6 bases). The CDR3 loop spans 14 amino acids. Per the germline V gene, CDR1 is PRHDT and CDR2 is FYEKMQ (reference sequence). The V end was cut by 3 bases, the J end by 6 bases, with 13 bases between. The CDR3, as DNA: TGTGCCAGCAGCTTCAGGGGCCGCCTGGATACGCAGTATTTT. This codes for CASSFRGRLDTQYF.

This clone was seen only a few times. The chain joins TRBV5-1 to TRBJ2-2, with TRBD1 as a possible D gene (5 bases). The CDR3 loop spans 16 amino acids. V lost 1 base to trimming and J lost 0 bases, with 10 bases between them. CDR1 and CDR2 (germline): SGHRS, YFSETQ. The DNA for the CDR3 is TGCGCCAGCAGCTTGATGCAGGGAACGAACACCGGGGAGCTGTTTTTT. Translated, it gives CASSLMQGTNTGELFF.

The chain is built from TRBV6-6 and TRBJ2-1, with D perhaps matching TRBD1 (5 bases). The V gene lost 5 bases and the J gene lost 1 base, with 15 bases spanning the gap. CDR1 and CDR2 (germline): MNHNY, SVGAGI (reference sequence). This CDR3 comprises 16 residues. DNA of the CDR3: TGTGCCAGCAGTCGCATCAGGGTTACATCCTACAATGAGCAGTTCTTC. Protein: CASSRIRVTSYNEQFF.

This clone was seen a few times. Other nucleotide sequences from this sample produce the same CDR3. V and J are TRBV27 and TRBJ2-2; D uncertain. Deletions cut 5 bases from V and 3 bases from J, with 4 bases between. CDR3 length: 12 residues. The V gene's germline CDR1 is MNHEY and CDR2 SMNVEV (reference sequence). The CDR3 DNA is TGTGCCAGCAGTCGATACACCGGGGAGCTGTTTTTT. Amino acids: CASSRYTGELFF.

The rearrangement uses TRBV6-6 and TRBJ2-5, with a weak D call TRBD1 (5 bases). Germline lookup yields CDR1 MNHNY and CDR2 SVGAGI (reference sequence). V lost 2 bases and J lost 3, with 10 bases in between. The CDR3 covers 14 residues. The CDR3 loop reads CASSYGVTEETQYF. CDR3 nucleotide sequence: TGTGCCAGCAGTTACGGGGTGACAGAAGAGACCCAGTACTTC.

A few counts support this clone. The rearrangement links TRBV29-1 to TRBJ1-1; possible D gene TRBD1, 6 bases. The CDR3 loop spans 13 amino acids. The V gene's germline CDR1 is SQVTM and CDR2 ANQGSEA. V was cut by 3 bases and J by 5 bases, with 13 bases left in between. The CDR3 bases are TGCAGCGTTGAGGAGGGGGGAGGAACTGAAGCTTTCTTT. Its protein product is CSVEEGGGTEAFF.

This chain uses TRBV4-2 with TRBJ1-4, with 8 nucleotides matching TRBD1. V lost 2 bases and J lost 4; bases outside the gene matches: 9. Germline V gene sequence: CDR1 LGHNA, CDR2 YNFKEQ. The CDR3 has 17 residues. The CDR3 is CASSQPDRGAFNEKLFF. DNA of the CDR3: TGTGCCAGCAGCCAACCCGACAGGGGTGCATTTAATGAAAAACTGTTTTTT.

The rearrangement joins TRBV20-1 to TRBJ1-2; D is uncertain. This CDR3 has 11 residues. V was trimmed by 6 bases and J by 5 bases, leaving 10 bases between them. From germline, CDR1 is DFQATT and CDR2 SNEGSKA (reference sequence). Written as DNA, the CDR3 is TGCAGTGCGCCGGATGTGTATGGCTACACCTTC. It encodes CSAPDVYGYTF.

This chain joins TRBV7-2 and TRBJ1-2, with TRBD1 matching over 9 bases. J was trimmed by 4 bases and V by 1 base; bases with no gene match: 4. This CDR3 contains 15 residues. The germline V gene encodes CDR1 SGHTA and CDR2 FQGNSA. CDR3 coding DNA: TGTGCCAGCAGCTTAGGTGGGACAGGGTTCTATGGCTACACCTTC. Protein product: CASSLGGTGFYGYTF.

J is TRBJ2-7 and V is TRBV5-1; possible D gene TRBD1, 6 bases. The CDR3 consists of 15 residues. Germline CDR1 and CDR2: SGHRS and YFSETQ. The V end was cut by 2 bases, the J end by 4 bases, with 16 bases between. This chain's CDR3 is CASSFTGSSPYEQYF. The CDR3 DNA sequence: TGCGCCAGCAGCTTCACAGGGTCCAGCCCTTACGAGCAGTACTTC.

The gene calls are TRBV4-2 and TRBJ2-7; 12 bases match TRBD2. V shed 0 bases, J shed 12 bases, and the junction held 12 bases outside the gene matches. CDR1 LGHNA and CDR2 YNFKEQ come from the germline V gene. The CDR3 runs 16 residues. The CDR3 spells CASSQEKTSGSLTPYF. The CDR3 DNA sequence: TGTGCCAGCAGCCAAGAAAAGACTAGCGGGAGCCTTACCCCGTACTTC.

The genes are TRBV18 and TRBJ2-6, with D unclear. The CDR3 is 13 residues long. Trimming stripped 0 bases from V and 3 bases from J, with 0 bases between. The germline V gene has CDR1 KGHSH and CDR2 LQKENI. This chain's CDR3 is CASSPPGANVLTF. CDR3 DNA: TGTGCCAGCTCACCACCTGGGGCCAACGTCCTGACTTTC.

This chain joins TRBV9 and TRBJ1-4, with 8 bases matching TRBD1. V was clipped by 3 bases and J by 4 bases; unmatched bases: 2. Germline CDR1 and CDR2: SGDLS and YYNGEE. The CDR3 length is 14 residues. The CDR3 DNA reads as TGTGCCAGCAGCGCCGACAGGGGTAATGAAAAACTGTTTTTT. It specifies CASSADRGNEKLFF.